The T cell receptor beta chain under discussion was sequenced for a study of sequential checkpoint blockade in melanoma. This CDR3 is built from 17 residues. Germline CDR1 reads MRHNA; CDR2 reads SNTAGT. Trimming removed 0 bases from V and 1 base from J; junction bases left unmatched: 6. Treatment specified: randomized to nivolumab then ipilimumab (arm A) or the reverse (arm B). DNA-damaging chemotherapy had not been given to any patient beforehand. Profiled with immunoSEQ multiplex PCR; TCRdb holds only in-frame clones, not every one. The sample records 9,500 to 15,000 clones, 82% being singletons. This chain links TRBV6-4 with TRBJ2-1; 7 bases line up with TRBD1. This clonotype was obtained from a human donor with melanoma. The sequencing used CD8+ T cells sorted from blood (inferred from file names), collected from a patient given nivolumab and ipilimumab in sequence. The CDR3 is CASSDSNEGASYNEQFF. As DNA, the CDR3 is TGTGCCAGCAGTGACTCGAATGAGGGGGCATCCTACAATGAGCAGTTCTTC.